This is a list of T cell receptor beta chains from one sample in a study of T cell responses to AZD1222 COVID-19 vaccine. The repertoire was sequenced with immunoSEQ multiplex PCR; TCRdb's copy has only in-frame clones and lacks some. Here the sample spans around 140,000 clones, about nine tenths being singletons. Sequencing used peripheral blood, obtained on day 0 of AZD1222 vaccination. These receptors were obtained from an adult in good health. CDR3s include the opening cysteine and the closing phenylalanine or tryptophan.

V: TRBV4-2; CDR3: CASSDRDRVYEQYF
V: TRBV19; CDR3: CATRGQLVGGQPQHF
V: TRBV6-5; CDR3: CASSYRDLGNTEAFF
V: TRBV19; CDR3: CASSGRRDEQYF
V: TRBV20-1; CDR3: CSAPFVSAGFF
V: TRBV7-2; CDR3: CASSSQGADQPQHF
V: TRBV24-1; CDR3: CATSDWEGTQYF
V: TRBV29-1; CDR3: CSVAADRDQPQHF
V: TRBV19; CDR3: CASSTLGSGLNTEAFF
V: TRBV3-1/TRBV3-2; CDR3: CASSQDAGISNQPQHF
V: TRBV5-1; CDR3: CASSGSGGNTEAFF
V: TRBV4-3; CDR3: CASSQDRRISGNTIYF
V: TRBV29-1; CDR3: CSVEELGWDRVPYF
V: TRBV7-2; CDR3: CASSVGQGTYEQYF
V: TRBV11-2; CDR3: CASSPIRGRGYNEQFF
V: TRBV7-9; CDR3: CASSFLVGGSNLYGYTF
V: TRBV19; CDR3: CASSPFQGSYEQYF
V: TRBV30; CDR3: CAWSPGRHVNTEAFF
V: TRBV7-8; CDR3: CASSFPSGDSYEQYF
V: TRBV12-5; CDR3: CASGTFPPRSTDTQYF
V: TRBV18; CDR3: CASSKGAQTYEQYF
V: TRBV15; CDR3: CATSRGGGPEAFF
V: TRBV29-1; CDR3: CSVDRQGGETQYF
V: TRBV9; CDR3: CASSVAGTSTDTQYF
V: TRBV11-2; CDR3: CASSLETTTHF
V: TRBV28; CDR3: CASEEGHKSSPLHF
V: TRBV28; CDR3: CASSLGLSGNTEAFF
V: TRBV5-4; CDR3: CASSLGTDSYEQYF
V: TRBV27; CDR3: CASSLSSQGSRQPQHF
V: TRBV6-5; CDR3: CASSSGTGVNQPQHF
V: TRBV5-1; CDR3: CASSLLGGTSNQPQHF
V: TRBV27; CDR3: CASSLTRASYEQYF
V: TRBV29-1; CDR3: CSVDPGNLQTQYF
V: TRBV5-1; CDR3: CASSLMQGGQPQHF
V: TRBV7-9; CDR3: CASSLARGGGQPQHF
V: TRBV6-5; CDR3: CASSRPGHFYEQYF
V: TRBV5-1; CDR3: CASSLGLAIDEQFF
V: TRBV21-1; CDR3: CASSARGQDYGYTF
V: TRBV18; CDR3: CASSPSQQGPYGYTF
V: TRBV7-2; CDR3: CASSLETRMWDTEAFF
V: TRBV28; CDR3: CASSFARAGGGGYTF
V: TRBV5-1; CDR3: CASSFDRGPGEQYF
V: TRBV30; CDR3: CAWSEPRGRGGQFF
V: TRBV4-1; CDR3: CASSPLAGGPPDTQYF
V: TRBV5-6; CDR3: CASSLWGAETQYF
V: TRBV7-9; CDR3: CASIPAGVSTDTQYF
V: TRBV5-1; CDR3: CASSAQGAGDTEAFF
V: TRBV7-2; CDR3: CASSSRAGAEPQHF
V: TRBV9; CDR3: CASSVAPGQGPRREQFF
V: TRBV20-1; CDR3: CSTYGYTF
V: TRBV4-3; CDR3: CASSQEAGYEQYF
V: TRBV6-2/TRBV6-3; CDR3: CASSYLDSGASSYNEQFF
V: TRBV7-2; CDR3: CASSFGLGKGYEQYF
V: TRBV7-2; CDR3: CASSQLGSPPLHF
V: TRBV6-2/TRBV6-3; CDR3: CASSYSTRLGGTDTQYF
V: TRBV5-5; CDR3: CASSFGQVKNQPQHF
V: TRBV18; CDR3: CASSQQRPDSNQPQHF
V: TRBV5-5; CDR3: CASSRDTYEQYF
V: TRBV28; CDR3: CASSLLGGQGVHEQYF